The 28 T cell receptor beta chains given below trace back to one sample, sequenced in a study of early T cells in non-severe SARS-CoV-2 infection. TCRdb reprocessed the 5' RACE reads via MiXCR and lists one record per CDR3 protein. The sample shows roughly 50,000 distinct CDR3 sequences, less than 9.5% of them seen only once. The sample in question was whole blood, obtained at baseline. All receptors come from an adult who was a healthcare worker with PCR-confirmed SARS-CoV-2 infection or an uninfected control (not recorded which).

This clonotype came up a few times. V is TRBV20-1 and J is TRBJ1-6, with D possibly TRBD1 on 6 matching bases. Germline lookup yields CDR1 DFQATT and CDR2 SNEGSKA (reference sequence). The CDR3 is 14 residues long. Trimming took 0 bases from V and 7 from J, leaving 10 bases between them. The CDR3 protein is CSARERQGNSPLHF. CDR3 in DNA: TGCAGTGCTAGAGAACGGCAGGGGAATTCACCCCTCCACTTT.

This clonotype was recorded at least ten times. This sequence joins TRBV6-6 and TRBJ2-7, with a possible D match to TRBD2 (5 bases). The CDR3 covers 13 residues. CDR1 and CDR2 (germline): MNHNY, SVGAGI (reference sequence). V lost 10 bases to trimming and J lost 6 bases, with 19 bases between them. As DNA, the CDR3 is TGTGCCATCTCCCGGGATGGCGCGGTCGAGCAGTACTTC. It translates to CAISRDGAVEQYF.

V and J are TRBV20-1 and TRBJ2-2; D might be TRBD2 (6 bases). The germline V gene encodes CDR1 DFQATT and CDR2 SNEGSKA (reference sequence). The CDR3 runs to 15 residues. Deletions cut 0 bases from V and 3 bases from J, with 11 bases between. The chain's CDR3 is CSARDTGVHTGELFF. The CDR3 region has the DNA TGCAGTGCTAGAGATACGGGGGTTCACACCGGGGAGCTGTTTTTT.

J is TRBJ1-4 and V is TRBV7-9, with D uncertain. The CDR3 loop spans 16 amino acids. V lost 1 base to trimming and J lost 0 bases, with 9 bases between them. Germline V CDR1 and CDR2: SEHNR, FQNEAQ (reference sequence). Here the CDR3 DNA reads TGTGCCAGCAGCTTAGTTTACGGATCAACTAATGAAAAACTGTTTTTT. Translated, it gives CASSLVYGSTNEKLFF. Full variable domain (missing parts from reference TRBV7-9 and TRBJ1-4): DTGVSQNPRHKITKRGQNVTFRCDPISEHNRLYWYRQTLGQGPEFLTYFQNEAQLEKSRLLSDRFSAERPKGSFSTLEIQRTEQGDSAMYLCASSLVYGSTNEKLFFGSGTQLSVL.

This clonotype has only a few counts. The chain joins TRBV6-2 or TRBV6-3 to TRBJ2-1; 8 bases fit TRBD2. Germline V gene lookup returns CDR1 MNHEY and CDR2 SVGEGT. The CDR3 consists of 17 residues. The junction had 6 bases not matched to a gene; V was cut back by 0 bases and J by 2 bases. CDR3 loop: CASSYSSKAGAYNEQFF. The CDR3 bases are TGTGCCAGCAGTTACTCGAGTAAAGCGGGAGCCTACAATGAGCAGTTCTTC.

This clonotype was counted ten times or more. J is TRBJ2-2 and V is TRBV10-2, with 10 nucleotides matching TRBD2. The trim removed 6 bases at V and 0 bases at J, leaving 13 bases unmatched. Germline-derived CDR1 and CDR2 are WSHSY and SAAADI. This CDR3 contains 19 residues. CDR3 nucleotides: TGCGCCAGCAGGAGGTGGGGCTCAGCGGGAGGGTCGAACACCGGGGAGCTGTTTTTT. It is translated as CASRRWGSAGGSNTGELFF.

Many counts were recorded for this clonotype. The CDR3 bases are TGTGCCAGCAGTGCCTACCGTCCGGGTCCGGGGGAGGATACGCAGTATTTT. Its translation is CASSAYRPGPGEDTQYF. This chain uses TRBV28 with TRBJ2-3; possibly TRBD2 for D (6 bases). The CDR3 runs 17 residues. The V gene lost 5 bases and the J gene lost 6 bases, with 24 bases spanning the gap. Germline lookup yields CDR1 MDHEN and CDR2 SYDVKM.

This clonotype has a handful of counts. The CDR3 DNA is TGTGCCACCCAAGGAACAGGGGGAGGCGAAAAACTGTTTTTT. It is translated as CATQGTGGGEKLFF. The genes are TRBV19 and TRBJ1-4; 8 nucleotides align to TRBD1. The germline V gene has CDR1 LNHDA and CDR2 SQIVND (reference sequence). V dropped 10 bases and J dropped 8; count of bases not matched to a gene: 12. This CDR3 comprises 14 residues.

This clonotype has only a few counts. J is TRBJ1-1 and V is TRBV7-9; no clear D gene. V lost 5 bases and J lost 0, with 13 bases in between. Germline lookup yields CDR1 SEHNR and CDR2 FQNEAQ (reference sequence). The CDR3 is 15 residues long. CDR3 coding DNA: TGTGCCAGCAGCCCTAGATCAGGCATGAACACTGAAGCTTTCTTT. This translates into CASSPRSGMNTEAFF.

This clonotype was picked up a small number of times. CDR3 coding DNA: TGTGCCAGCAGCCAGGGGCAGGGTGGAACTGAAGCTTTCTTT. Its protein product is CASSQGQGGTEAFF. The chain uses TRBV3-1 and TRBJ1-1; D may be TRBD1 (5 bases). Germline values: CDR1 LGHDT, CDR2 YNNKEL (reference sequence). This CDR3 comprises 14 residues. Trimming stripped 3 bases from V and 5 bases from J, with 13 bases between.

The sample holds a few counts of this clonotype. This rearrangement joins TRBV2 to TRBJ2-1; D uncertain. The V gene lost 7 bases and the J gene lost 7 bases, with 14 bases spanning the gap. CDR3 size: 13 residues. The germline V gene encodes CDR1 SNHLY and CDR2 FYNNEI. Written as DNA, the CDR3 is TGTGCCAGCAAAAAGAGCTTGCTAAATGAGCAGTTCTTC. This translates into CASKKSLLNEQFF.

The chain joins TRBV5-1 to TRBJ1-5; 9 bases are a match to TRBD1. The CDR3 extends over 16 amino acids. V was pared by 0 bases and J by 7 bases, with 8 bases of the junction left unmatched. The germline V gene encodes CDR1 SGHRS and CDR2 YFSETQ. The CDR3 region is CASSLGTGTGRQPQHF. Here the CDR3 DNA reads TGCGCCAGCAGCTTGGGAACCGGGACAGGGCGACAGCCCCAGCATTTT.

This clonotype was found a few times. The V call is TRBV7-9, the J call TRBJ2-1; TRBD2 matches at 7 bases. The V gene's germline CDR1 is SEHNR and CDR2 FQNEAQ (reference sequence). The V and J ends lost 5 bases and 0 bases, in that order; junction bases with no gene match: 7. This CDR3 region has 16 residues. As DNA, the CDR3 is TGTGCCAGCAGCCCGACTAGCAGGAGCTCCTACAATGAGCAGTTCTTC. Translated, it gives CASSPTSRSSYNEQFF.

The sample holds many counts of this clonotype. The chain combines TRBV7-9 with TRBJ1-1; D ambiguous. V gave up 5 bases and J gave up 0 bases, with 7 bases separating them. The length of the CDR3 is 13 residues. Germline V CDR1 and CDR2: SEHNR, FQNEAQ (reference sequence). The CDR3 DNA sequence: TGTGCCAGCAGCACGGGGATGAACACTGAAGCTTTCTTT. Translating gives CASSTGMNTEAFF.

This clonotype was seen many times. The chain employs TRBV7-8 and TRBJ2-1; no reliable D call. CDR3 size: 17 residues. With 5 bases removed from V and 4 bases from J, the gap between germline ends came to 21 bases. Germline lookup yields CDR1 SGHVS and CDR2 FQNEAQ. The CDR3 nucleotides are TGTGCCAGCAGCCAACGCACGGCGGCGGCAATGTACAATGAGCAGTTCTTC. Translating it yields CASSQRTAAAMYNEQFF. Using reference TRBV7-8 and TRBJ2-1 for the parts outside the CDR3, the full variable domain is GAGVSQSPRYKVAKRGQDVALRCDPISGHVSLFWYQQALGQGPEFLTYFQNEAQLDKSGLPSDRFFAERPEGSVSTLKIQRTQQEDSAVYLCASSQRTAAAMYNEQFFGPGTRLTVL.

This clonotype was observed at least ten times. The chain combines TRBV7-6 with TRBJ2-7; no clear D gene. This CDR3 is built from 12 residues. CDR1 SGHVS and CDR2 FNYEAQ come from the germline V gene. V lost 1 base to trimming and J lost 7 bases, with 8 bases between them. CDR3 in amino acids: CASSLVAGEQYF. The CDR3 DNA sequence: TGTGCCAGCAGCTTAGTGGCCGGGGAGCAGTACTTC.

The sample holds a few counts of this clonotype. This chain links TRBV11-2 with TRBJ2-1; 8 nucleotides match TRBD1. Germline trimming cut 5 bases from V and 8 bases from J; bases unmatched to any gene: 5. Germline CDR1 is SGHAT and CDR2 is FQNNGV. This CDR3 spans 13 amino acids. CDR3 loop: CASSLGTGHEQFF. The DNA of the CDR3 is TGTGCCAGCAGCCTGGGGACAGGCCATGAGCAGTTCTTC.

The table lists this clonotype with many counts. The chain has TRBV5-1 and TRBJ2-5; 8 bases fit TRBD1. After removal of 2 bases from V and 2 bases from J, the junction contained 11 bases not matched to a gene. From germline, CDR1 is SGHRS and CDR2 YFSETQ. The CDR3 is 17 residues long. The CDR3 loop reads CASSFTDRAAPQETQYF. The CDR3 coding sequence is TGCGCCAGCAGCTTCACGGACAGGGCCGCACCGCAAGAGACCCAGTACTTC.

This clonotype came up a few times. The chain carries TRBV5-1 and TRBJ2-2; D call uncertain. The CDR3 length is 15 residues. The germline V gene has CDR1 SGHRS and CDR2 YFSETQ. Trimming stripped 4 bases from V and 2 bases from J, with 12 bases between. The CDR3 nucleotides read TGCGCCAGCAGCAGTTTGGACCCAAACACCGGGGAGCTGTTTTTT. This translates into CASSSLDPNTGELFF. The whole variable domain, filled in from reference TRBV5-1 and TRBJ2-2, reads KAGVTQTPRYLIKTRGQQVTLSCSPISGHRSVSWYQQTPGQGLQFLFEYFSETQRNKGNFPGRFSGRQFSNSRSEMNVSTLELGDSALYLCASSSLDPNTGELFFGEGSRLTVL.

This clonotype was counted only a few times. This chain joins TRBV4-1 and TRBJ2-7; maybe TRBD2 (5 bases). V lost 0 bases and J lost 0, with 9 bases in between. CDR3 length: 15 amino acids. Germline V gene lookup returns CDR1 MGHRA and CDR2 YSYEKL. The CDR3 reads CASSQDSGPSYEQYF. As DNA, the CDR3 is TGCGCCAGCAGCCAAGACAGCGGCCCCTCCTACGAGCAGTACTTC.

The rearrangement uses TRBV7-9 and TRBJ2-3; 13 bases map to TRBD2. The CDR3 contains 20 residues. Germline V CDR1 and CDR2: SEHNR, FQNEAQ (reference sequence). Trimming removed 4 bases from V and 2 bases from J; junction bases left unmatched: 15. The DNA for the CDR3 is TGTGCCAGCAGCTCCACGGTATTCTGGACTAGCGGGAGAACCACAGATACGCAGTATTTT. Protein: CASSSTVFWTSGRTTDTQYF.

This clonotype was recorded a few times. V usage is TRBV13 and J usage is TRBJ2-7; possibly TRBD1 for D (6 bases). The V end lost 0 bases, the J end lost 7 bases, and 13 bases lay between the germline ends. The CDR3 has 14 amino acids. Germline V lookup: CDR1 PRHDT, CDR2 FYEKMQ (reference sequence). CDR3 sequence reads: CASSLGHTGREQYF. The CDR3 nucleotides are TGTGCCAGCAGCTTAGGTCACACAGGGCGGGAGCAGTACTTC.

This clonotype was detected ten times or more. The chain recombines TRBV5-5 with TRBJ2-5; TRBD1 might be the D (5 bases). The length of the CDR3 is 13 residues. Germline values: CDR1 SGHKS, CDR2 YYEKEE (reference sequence). The germline V and J ends were trimmed by 1 base and 5 bases, with 9 bases remaining between them. The CDR3 spells CASSLPGKETQYF. CDR3 sequence (DNA): TGTGCCAGCAGCTTGCCAGGGAAGGAGACCCAGTACTTC.

This clonotype was counted ten times or more. The chain employs TRBV30 and TRBJ1-1; D perhaps matches TRBD1 (5 bases). CDR1 and CDR2 (germline): GTSNPN, SVGIG (reference sequence). This CDR3 contains 14 residues. V lost 0 bases to trimming and J lost 0 bases, with 8 bases between them. CDR3 in amino acids: CAWSVQVLNTEAFF. In DNA form, the CDR3 reads TGTGCCTGGAGTGTACAGGTGTTGAACACTGAAGCTTTCTTT.

The chain carries TRBV25-1 and TRBJ2-2; 11 bases match TRBD1. V lost 6 bases, J lost 4 bases, and 10 bases stayed unmatched. In germline, CDR1 is MGHDK, CDR2 SYGVNS. CDR3 size: 17 residues. DNA of the CDR3: TGTGCCAGCAGGAGCCCCTCCGGGACAGGGGGCACCGGGGAGCTGTTTTTT. The encoded protein is CASRSPSGTGGTGELFF.

This clonotype was observed many times. One junction end does not reproduce the germline sequence, and a read error may be involved. V is TRBV28 and J is TRBJ2-1; D is possibly TRBD2 (6 bases). The CDR3 spans 12 residues. Germline V gene lookup returns CDR1 MDHEN and CDR2 SYDVKM. The CDR3 sequence: CASSFPRELLLF. CDR3 nucleotides: TGTGCCAGCAGTTTCCCCCGGGAGCTCCTTCTCTTC. Full variable domain (rest looked up from reference TRBV28 and TRBJ2-1): DVKVTQSSRYLVKRTGEKVFLECVQDMDHENMFWYRQDPGLGLRLIYFSYDVKMKEKGDIPEGYSVSREKKERFSLILESASTNQTSMYLCASSFPRELLLFGPGTRLTVL.

This clonotype has a handful of counts. The genes are TRBV7-9 and TRBJ2-3, with a possible D match to TRBD2 (6 bases). This CDR3 has 16 amino acids. Per the germline V gene, CDR1 is SEHNR and CDR2 is FQNEAQ (reference sequence). V lost 4 bases and J lost 5, with 19 bases in between. The CDR3 spells CASSSKGTGDRDTQYF. The CDR3 region has the DNA TGTGCCAGCAGCTCCAAAGGGACGGGAGATAGAGATACGCAGTATTTT.

V and J are TRBV12-3 or TRBV12-4 and TRBJ2-7, with 11 bases aligning to TRBD2. This CDR3 has 15 residues. Unmatched junction bases numbered 3, after V lost 3 bases and J lost 2 bases. CDR3 sequence (DNA): TGTGCCAGCAGTTTGGGGACTAGCGGAACCTACGAGCAGTACTTC. It yields the protein CASSLGTSGTYEQYF.